Below are 5 T cell receptor beta chains sequenced from a single sample in a study of shared clonotypes between healthy human individuals. Generated by immunoSEQ multiplex PCR, the TCRdb table keeps only in-frame clones and is missing some. This repertoire shows about 640,000 clones, approximately 75% found once; its top ten account for around 1.8%. The specimen sequenced was memory CD4+ T cells sorted from blood. Subset noted: CD45RA-negative fraction. Receptor source: a woman aged 30 to 39 in good health.

This clone was seen a few times. This chain links TRBV6-1 with TRBJ2-1; TRBD2 aligns across 7 bases. The ends lost 2 bases at V and 7 bases at J; junction bases unmatched: 8. Germline CDR1 MNHNS, CDR2 SASEGT. The CDR3 runs to 15 residues. The CDR3 is CASSESGRERNEQFF. The DNA for the CDR3 is TGTGCCAGCAGTGAATCGGGGCGGGAGAGGAATGAGCAGTTCTTC.

The chain carries TRBV6-4 and TRBJ2-1, with 7 nucleotides matching TRBD1. Trimming took 3 bases from V and 7 from J; bases not matched to a gene: 6. There are 14 residues in the CDR3. CDR1 MRHNA and CDR2 SNTAGT come from the germline V gene. The chain's CDR3 is CASSEQGIGNEQFF. The CDR3 nucleotides are TGTGCCAGCAGTGAACAGGGGATAGGAAATGAGCAGTTCTTC.

The chain couples TRBV10-3 to TRBJ1-1, with 8 bases lining up with TRBD1. Unmatched junction bases numbered 3, after V lost 5 bases and J lost 1 base. Germline V gives CDR1 ENHRY, CDR2 SYGVKD. This CDR3 contains 14 residues. This CDR3 is CAISSGTGNTEAFF. CDR3 DNA: TGTGCCATCAGTTCGGGGACAGGGAACACTGAAGCTTTCTTT.

V usage is TRBV11-3 and J usage is TRBJ1-3, with a tentative D call TRBD1 (5 bases). The CDR3 runs 14 residues. Trimming pared 3 bases from V and 4 bases from J, leaving 10 bases between. CDR1 and CDR2 from the germline V gene are SGHNT and YENEEA. CDR3 loop: CASSLSGLGNTIYF. The CDR3 nucleotides read TGTGCCAGCAGCTTGTCAGGGTTGGGAAACACCATATATTTT.

V gene TRBV5-1 combines with J gene TRBJ1-1; D may be TRBD1 (5 bases). Germline V gives CDR1 SGHRS, CDR2 YFSETQ. Trimming took 3 bases from V and 3 from J, leaving 12 bases between them. The CDR3 runs 14 residues. The CDR3 loop reads CASSWGLGDTEAFF. Written as DNA, the CDR3 is TGCGCCAGCAGCTGGGGCCTGGGAGACACTGAAGCTTTCTTT.